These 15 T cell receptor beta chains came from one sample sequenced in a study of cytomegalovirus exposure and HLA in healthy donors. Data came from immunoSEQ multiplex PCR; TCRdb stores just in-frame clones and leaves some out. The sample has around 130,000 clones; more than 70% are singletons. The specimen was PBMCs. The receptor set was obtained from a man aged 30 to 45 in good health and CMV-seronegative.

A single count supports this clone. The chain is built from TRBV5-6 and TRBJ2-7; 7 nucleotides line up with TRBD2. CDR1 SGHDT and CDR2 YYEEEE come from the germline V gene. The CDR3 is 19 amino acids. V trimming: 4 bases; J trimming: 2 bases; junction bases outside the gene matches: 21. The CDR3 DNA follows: TGTGCCAGCAGCCTCCCGGGACTTACAAAAACGGGGGGAACCTACGAGCAGTACTTC. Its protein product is CASSLPGLTKTGGTYEQYF.

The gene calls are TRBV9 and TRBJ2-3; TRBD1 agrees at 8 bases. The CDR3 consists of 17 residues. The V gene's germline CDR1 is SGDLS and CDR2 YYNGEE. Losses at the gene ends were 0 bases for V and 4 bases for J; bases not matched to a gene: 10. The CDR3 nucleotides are TGTGCCAGCAGCGTAGCCCAGGGGGCTAATGGCCCAGATACGCAGTATTTT. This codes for CASSVAQGANGPDTQYF.

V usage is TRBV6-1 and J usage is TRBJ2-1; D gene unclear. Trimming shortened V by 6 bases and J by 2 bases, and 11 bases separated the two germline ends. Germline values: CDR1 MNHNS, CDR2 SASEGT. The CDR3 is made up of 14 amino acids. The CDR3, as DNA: TGTGCCAGCAGCAACACCCTTACCTACAATGAGCAGTTCTTC. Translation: CASSNTLTYNEQFF.

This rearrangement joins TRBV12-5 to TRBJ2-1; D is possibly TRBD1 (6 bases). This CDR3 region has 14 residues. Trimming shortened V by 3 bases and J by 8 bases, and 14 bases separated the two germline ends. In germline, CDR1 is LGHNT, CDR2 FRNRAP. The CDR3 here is CASGFLDRTDEQFF. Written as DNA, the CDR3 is TGTGCTAGTGGTTTCCTTGACAGGACGGATGAGCAGTTCTTC.

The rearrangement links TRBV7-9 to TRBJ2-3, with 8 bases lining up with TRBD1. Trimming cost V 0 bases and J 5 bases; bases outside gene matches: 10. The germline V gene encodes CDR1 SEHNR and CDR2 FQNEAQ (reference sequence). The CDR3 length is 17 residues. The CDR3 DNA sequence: TGTGCCAGCAGCTTAGCGCTGGGGCAGGGGGCAGGAGATACGCAGTATTTT. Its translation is CASSLALGQGAGDTQYF.

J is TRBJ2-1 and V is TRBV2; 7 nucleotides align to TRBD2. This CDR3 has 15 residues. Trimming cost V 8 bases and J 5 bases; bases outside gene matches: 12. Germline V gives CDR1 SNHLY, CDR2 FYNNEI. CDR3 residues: CASVWPSGPDNEQFF. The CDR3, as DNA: TGTGCCAGCGTATGGCCTAGCGGACCAGACAATGAGCAGTTCTTC.

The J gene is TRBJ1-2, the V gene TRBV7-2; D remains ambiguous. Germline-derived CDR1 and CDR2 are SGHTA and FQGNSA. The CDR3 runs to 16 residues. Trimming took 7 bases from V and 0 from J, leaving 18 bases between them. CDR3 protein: CASTIKPGITNYGYTF. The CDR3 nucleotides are TGTGCCAGCACGATTAAGCCAGGTATAACTAACTATGGCTACACCTTC.

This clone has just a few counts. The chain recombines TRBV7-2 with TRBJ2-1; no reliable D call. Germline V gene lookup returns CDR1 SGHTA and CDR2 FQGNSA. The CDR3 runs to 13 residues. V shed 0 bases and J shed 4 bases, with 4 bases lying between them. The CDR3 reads CASSLAEYNEQFF. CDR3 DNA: TGTGCCAGCAGCTTAGCGGAGTACAATGAGCAGTTCTTC.

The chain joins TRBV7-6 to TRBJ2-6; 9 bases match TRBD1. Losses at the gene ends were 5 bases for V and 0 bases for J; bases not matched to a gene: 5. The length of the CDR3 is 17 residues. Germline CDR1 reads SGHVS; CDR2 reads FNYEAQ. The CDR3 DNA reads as TGTGCCAGCAGCCCACGGGACAGGGCCTCTGGGGCCAACGTCCTGACTTTC. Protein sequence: CASSPRDRASGANVLTF.

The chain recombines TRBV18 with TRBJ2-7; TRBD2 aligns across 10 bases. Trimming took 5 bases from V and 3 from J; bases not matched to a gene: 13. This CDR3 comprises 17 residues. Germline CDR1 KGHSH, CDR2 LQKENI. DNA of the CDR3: TGTGCCAGCTCAACCGATCGGGGAGCGGGAGGGTACTACGAGCAGTACTTC. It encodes CASSTDRGAGGYYEQYF.

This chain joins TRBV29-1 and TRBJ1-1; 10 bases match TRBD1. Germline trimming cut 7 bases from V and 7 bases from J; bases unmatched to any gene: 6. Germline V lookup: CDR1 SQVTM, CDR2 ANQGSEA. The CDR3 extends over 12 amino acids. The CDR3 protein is CSAGTGDIEAFF. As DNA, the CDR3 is TGCAGCGCCGGGACAGGGGATATTGAAGCTTTCTTT.

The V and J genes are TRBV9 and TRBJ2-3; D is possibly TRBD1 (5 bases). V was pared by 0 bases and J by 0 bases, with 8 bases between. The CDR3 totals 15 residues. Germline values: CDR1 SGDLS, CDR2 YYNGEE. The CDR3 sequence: CASSVATGSTDTQYF. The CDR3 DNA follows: TGTGCCAGCAGCGTAGCCACAGGTAGCACAGATACGCAGTATTTT.

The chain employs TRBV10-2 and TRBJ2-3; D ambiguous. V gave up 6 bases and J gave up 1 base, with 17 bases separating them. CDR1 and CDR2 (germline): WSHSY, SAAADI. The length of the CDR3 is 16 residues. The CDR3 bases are TGCGCCAGCAGGGAAGAATACGGGTGGGGCACAGATACGCAGTATTTT. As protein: CASREEYGWGTDTQYF.

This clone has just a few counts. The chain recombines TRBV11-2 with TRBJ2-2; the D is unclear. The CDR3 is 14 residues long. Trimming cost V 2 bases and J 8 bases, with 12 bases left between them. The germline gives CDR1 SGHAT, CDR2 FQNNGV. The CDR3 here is CASSLQTVAGELFF. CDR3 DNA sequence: TGTGCCAGCAGCTTACAGACTGTGGCGGGGGAGCTGTTTTTT.

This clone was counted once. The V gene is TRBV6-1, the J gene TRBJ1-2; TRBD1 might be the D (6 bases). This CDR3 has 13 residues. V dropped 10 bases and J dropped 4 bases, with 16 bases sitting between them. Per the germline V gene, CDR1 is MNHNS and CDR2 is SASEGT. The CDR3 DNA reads TGTGCCACCTTCTTTGACAGGTTCTATGGCTACACCTTC. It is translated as CATFFDRFYGYTF.